Reported below is one T cell receptor beta chain. How the authors handled the data: Amplification with reference gene primers provided the estimates of nucleated cell counts. Assay: immunoSEQ multiplex PCR; the TCRdb copy retains only in-frame clones and omits some. V and J calls and clone size come straight from that table; D and trimming were deduced from the DNA. The table lists approximately 110,000 clones, 80% to 90% of them singletons. This sample is part of a study of blood T cell repertoires in COVID-19. Across the study: The United States, Italy and Spain provided the acute and convalescent COVID-19 samples. T cells, B-cell-depleted T cells, or PBMCs provided the cDNA or gDNA that served as material.

V lost 4 bases and J lost 7; bases outside the gene matches: 9. Per germline, CDR1 KGHDR and CDR2 SFDVKD. This CDR3 spans 14 amino acids. The TCR sequence derives from a human donor in a cohort sampled during active COVID-19. The sample consisted of peripheral blood. This chain joins TRBV24-1 and TRBJ2-7, with TRBD2 matching over 7 bases. CDR3 DNA sequence: TGTGCCACCAGTGAGGCGGGAGCCGTCCGGGAGCAGTACTTC. The encoded protein is CATSEAGAVREQYF.